These T cell receptor beta chains were read from a single sample in a study of T cells in Graves' hyperthyroidism and ophthalmopathy. TCRdb re-analysed the multiplex PCR reads in MiXCR, keeping a single row per CDR3 protein. The table includes more than 55,000 distinct CDR3 sequences, 53% detected once. Sequences were obtained from blood. These TCRs come from a woman aged 55 to 70 with Graves' ophthalmopathy. Each CDR3 is given with its conserved first and last residue. Each record gives: V gene, J gene, clone size, D gene, CDR3 DNA, CDR3 protein. The D gene is left open where the match is weak. Clone size appears in some rows only: once, few, many, or a class for an expanded clone.

TRBV2,TRBJ2-3,many,TRBD1,TGTGCCAGCAGACGACAGGGAACTAGCACAGATACGCAGTATTTT,CASRRQGTSTDTQYF
TRBV5-6,TRBJ2-2,-,TRBD2,TGTGTCAGCAGCGGGGCTAGAGTCGGGGAGCCGTTTTTT,CVSSGARVGEPFF
TRBV12-3/TRBV12-4,TRBJ1-4,-,TRBD1,TGTGCCAGCAGTACTGCCTTAACAGGGGGTGAAAAACTGTTTTTT,CASSTALTGGEKLFF
TRBV6-6,TRBJ1-4,many,-,TGTGCCAGCAGTTACTCGACGAACAGGGATGAAAAACTGTTTTTT,CASSYSTNRDEKLFF
TRBV5-1,TRBJ2-7,many,TRBD1,TGCGCCAGCAGCTCCCCATCGGGACAGGGGAAAACTACGTACGAGCAGTACTTC,CASSSPSGQGKTTYEQYF
TRBV4-1,TRBJ2-3,many,-,TGCGCCAGCAGCCAAACGTGGGGGCTGGGCACAGATACGCAGTATTTT,CASSQTWGLGTDTQYF
TRBV11-3,TRBJ2-3,many,TRBD1,TGTGCCAGCAGCCCCGATTCCTACAGGGGGATTACAGATACGCAGTATTTT,CASSPDSYRGITDTQYF
TRBV7-2,TRBJ1-2,many,-,TGTGCCAGCAGCCCTCACCCCCGATCTGGCTACACCTTC,CASSPHPRSGYTF
TRBV7-8,TRBJ1-3,-,-,TGTGCCAGCAGCTTAAATTCGGGTGAAGCTGGAAACACCATATATTTT,CASSLNSGEAGNTIYF
TRBV29-1,TRBJ1-2,-,TRBD1,TGCAGCTTCAGGGGGCTTAGCTATGGCTACACCTTC,CSFRGLSYGYTF
TRBV20-1,TRBJ1-3,-,TRBD1,TGCAGCGCCAGGGACAGGGGAGGCGCAAACACCATATATTTT,CSARDRGGANTIYF
TRBV11-2,TRBJ2-5,-,TRBD2,TGTGCCAGCAGTCGGGGCGGGGGGCTTAGCACAGATACTCAGTACTTC,CASSRGGGLSTDTQYF
TRBV27,TRBJ1-4,-,TRBD1,TGTGCCAGCAGTTCGACAGGGGGGGATGGGAAACTGTTTTTT,CASSSTGGDGKLFF
TRBV25-1,TRBJ2-3,-,-,TGTGCCAGCAGTGCCCCCGGGACTAGCACAGATACGCAGTATTTT,CASSAPGTSTDTQYF
TRBV24-1,TRBJ1-1,-,-,TGTGCCACCAGGTTAAACATGAACACTGAAGCTTTCTTT,CATRLNMNTEAFF
TRBV28,TRBJ1-4,-,-,TGTGCCAGCAGTTTGGGGGGGAATGAAAAACTGTTTTTT,CASSLGGNEKLFF
TRBV4-3,TRBJ1-2,-,-,TGCGCTAGCAGCGAAGAATGGCAGGGCAGCTATGGCTACACCTTC,CASSEEWQGSYGYTF
TRBV7-2,TRBJ2-2,few,-,TGTGCCAGCACCCTGATCACCGGGGAGCTGTTTTTT,CASTLITGELFF
TRBV20-1,TRBJ1-2,medium-sized,TRBD1,TGCAGTGCCCCGGGTGAGGGGGCGCAGTATGGCTACACCTTC,CSAPGEGAQYGYTF
TRBV7-9,TRBJ2-2,-,-,TGTGCCAGCAGCCGCGACCGGGACAACACCGGGGAGCTGTTTTTT,CASSRDRDNTGELFF
TRBV7-9,TRBJ1-2,-,-,TGTGCCAGCAGCTTGATGGGGGGAGGAGGCTACACCTTC,CASSLMGGGGYTF
TRBV20-1,TRBJ2-7,-,-,TGCGGTGCTAGTTCCCAGGGGGGCCCCCACGAGCAGTACTTC,CGASSQGGPHEQYF
TRBV20-1,TRBJ1-1,-,-,TGCAGTGCTAGAGAAGGGTTGGAAACTGAAGCTTTCTTT,CSAREGLETEAFF
TRBV5-1,TRBJ1-4,-,TRBD1,TGCGCCAGCAGCCCCGAAGGAGACAGGGTTGGGGGTGAAAAACTGTTTTTT,CASSPEGDRVGGEKLFF
TRBV5-1,TRBJ2-7,-,TRBD1,TGCGCCAGCAGCTTGAGGCAGGGGGTGGGGGAGCAGTACTTC,CASSLRQGVGEQYF
TRBV7-8,TRBJ1-5,once,TRBD1,TGTGCCAGCAGTCAGGACAGGCTCGACCAGGCCCGGCATTTT,CASSQDRLDQARHF
TRBV4-1,TRBJ1-4,-,-,TGCGCCAGCAGCCAAGCCTGGGGAACTGATGAAAAACTGTTTTTT,CASSQAWGTDEKLFF
TRBV9,TRBJ2-1,-,-,TGTGCCAGCAGCGTAGCTGGGGCCTCTTACAATGAGCAGTTCTTC,CASSVAGASYNEQFF
TRBV28,TRBJ2-7,many,-,TGTGCCAGCAACGGAGACGTCCCCTACGAGCAGTACTTC,CASNGDVPYEQYF
TRBV5-6,TRBJ2-7,-,TRBD1,TGTGCCAGCAGCCCGGGACAGACGACTAAGTACGAGCAGTACTTC,CASSPGQTTKYEQYF
TRBV2,TRBJ1-2,-,-,TGTGCCAGCAGCCGCGGGACCGCGGGGGGCTACACCTTC,CASSRGTAGGYTF
TRBV27,TRBJ2-4,many,-,TGTGCCAGCAGTTTAGACCCCCAGTACTTC,CASSLDPQYF
TRBV2,TRBJ2-5,many,-,TGTGCCAGCAGTGAAGCGCGGCCGGAGACCCAGTACTTC,CASSEARPETQYF
TRBV29-1,TRBJ2-5,-,-,TGCAGCGTTGAAGAAGGGGCCCTGCAAGAGACCCAGTACTTC,CSVEEGALQETQYF
TRBV5-1,TRBJ2-7,-,-,TGCGCCAGCAGCTCGCGTAGCGCGAGCTCCTACGAGCAGTACTTC,CASSSRSASSYEQYF
TRBV4-1,TRBJ1-6,many,-,TGCGCCAGCAGCCAAGTCCAGGGGCAGAATTCACCCCTCCACTTT,CASSQVQGQNSPLHF
TRBV7-9,TRBJ2-1,once,TRBD2,TGTGCCAGCAGTTCAAGGACTAGCGGGTACAATGAGCAGTTCTTC,CASSSRTSGYNEQFF
TRBV7-8,TRBJ2-7,many,TRBD1,TGTGCCAGCAGCACAGGGACAGTTGGAACTAGAAGAACCTACGAGCAGTACTTC,CASSTGTVGTRRTYEQYF
TRBV20-1,TRBJ1-6,-,TRBD1,TGCAGTGCTAGAGATCCAACAGGGGGCGTAGATAATTCACCCCTCCACTTT,CSARDPTGGVDNSPLHF
TRBV3-1,TRBJ1-3,many,-,TGTGCCAGCAGCCAAGGGACCTCTGGAAACACCATATATTTT,CASSQGTSGNTIYF
TRBV2,TRBJ1-3,-,-,-,CASSNVADKSEAFFGQGTIYF
TRBV10-3,TRBJ2-7,-,TRBD2,TGTGCCATAGGTAGCGGGGGGACAAGATACGAGCAGTACTTC,CAIGSGGTRYEQYF
TRBV20-1,TRBJ2-1,many,TRBD2,TGCAGTGCTAATGTGGGAGGGCCTGTAACCTACAATGAGCAGTTCTTC,CSANVGGPVTYNEQFF
TRBV19,TRBJ2-7,-,-,TGTGCCAGTAGTCCCGGGGGCGAATACGAGCAGTACTTC,CASSPGGEYEQYF
TRBV5-8,TRBJ2-2,-,TRBD2,TGTGCCAGCAGCCCGGCTAGCGGGAGCACCGGGGAGCTGTTTTTT,CASSPASGSTGELFF
TRBV19,TRBJ2-1,-,TRBD2,TGTGCCAGTAACGGGGGGGCCAACAATGAGCAGTTCTTC,CASNGGANNEQFF
TRBV7-3,TRBJ2-7,-,-,TGTGCCAGCAGTATAAGTCGGGTCAGCGACGAGCAGTACTTC,CASSISRVSDEQYF
TRBV20-1,TRBJ1-2,medium-sized,-,TGCAGTGCTAGAGAAGGGACAAGGAAATACTATGGCTACACCTTC,CSAREGTRKYYGYTF